The present TCR beta chain was sequenced within a study of neurological immune-mediated disorders. Overall study context: In a group of around 35 multiple sclerosis patients, approximately 30 had the relapsing-remitting type and 3 had the secondary progressive type.

CDR1 is SEHNR, CDR2 FQNEAQ, per germline (reference sequence). This CDR3 has 13 residues. Trimming left V 2 bases short and J 6 bases short, with 11 bases between. Study conclusions and caveats: The most TCR clonal expansion was seen in HTLV-1-associated myelopathy, whereas the least was seen in multiple sclerosis, below the level in healthy controls.

5'RACE with 10-nucleotide random UMIs produced the cDNA. Via MiXCR, TCRdb re-called the 5' RACE reads, giving one row per CDR3 protein. This table holds roughly 60,000 distinct CDR3 sequences, just under 4% found once. Use was made of 900,000 to 1,000,000 CD4+ or CD8+ T cells in sorted libraries. This clonotype was counted at least ten times. Its target is unknown. Sequencing was done on a sample of CD4+ T cells from blood. The clonotype originates from a woman aged 35 to 49 with multiple sclerosis. The rearrangement links TRBV7-9 to TRBJ2-7, with D possibly TRBD1 on 7 matching bases. CDR3 nucleotides: TGTGCCAGCAGCTTAAGCCAGGGGGGCGAGCAGTACTTC. It codes for CASSLSQGGEQYF.